This TCR beta chain is from a study of T-cell memory formation after mild COVID-19. This clonotype was observed a handful of times. From the 5' RACE reads, TCRdb called clonotypes with MiXCR, one entry per CDR3 protein. The sample records 210,000 or so distinct CDR3 sequences, more than 25% being singletons. The V end lost 0 bases, the J end lost 10 bases, and 14 bases lay between the germline ends. This CDR3 has 15 amino acids. Germline V gene sequence: CDR1 SGDLS, CDR2 YYNGEE. Source material: PBMCs or a T cell subset sorted from them (not recorded which). The receptor was isolated from an adult woman who had mild COVID-19 (a few samples of this study predate the infection). Cell type and time point are not known. The chain recombines TRBV9 with TRBJ1-6, with D tentatively TRBD1 (5 bases). The CDR3 region is CASSVAGQGGSPLHF. CDR3 DNA: TGTGCCAGCAGCGTAGCTGGCCAGGGAGGCTCACCCCTCCACTTT.